This T cell receptor beta chain appears in the sequencing data of a study of cytomegalovirus exposure and HLA in healthy donors. Germline assignment: CDR1 MDHEN and CDR2 SYDVKM. This CDR3 comprises 15 residues. V lost 1 base and J 3 bases, leaving 9 bases between the germline ends. Only a few counts were recorded for this clone. What it binds is unknown. Study-wide results and caveats: There was a cluster of highly shared sequence variants that was likely a sequencing artifact. While the bulk of TCR sequences proved rare, some public TCRs turned up in many donors.

PCR amplification relied on 60 Vbeta primers (plus 13 Jbeta primers). Assay: immunoSEQ multiplex PCR; the TCRdb copy retains only in-frame clones and omits some. This sample has 87,000 or so clones, with roughly 8.2% found just once. Input material: PBMCs. The TCR comes from a man between 50 and 59 years old in good health and CMV-seronegative. The chain is built from TRBV28 and TRBJ1-4; the D gene is possibly TRBD1 (5 bases). This CDR3 reads CASSLSRGANEKLFF. The CDR3 DNA sequence: TGTGCCAGCAGTTTATCTAGGGGTGCTAATGAAAAACTGTTTTTT.